The 19 T cell receptor beta chains listed next were all sequenced from one sample in a study of T cells in localized non-small cell lung cancer. Some clones are missing from TCRdb's copy, which holds only in-frame ones; the method was immunoSEQ multiplex PCR. The sample yields some 25,000 clones, around nine tenths seen once. The specimen was peripheral blood, collected before any cancer treatment. Receptor source: a woman aged 35-75 years with stage I lung adenocarcinoma.

With regard to this clone: At one end, the junction sequence differs from germline, possibly due to a read error. This chain joins TRBV12-5 and TRBJ2-5, with a weak D call TRBD2 (6 bases). This CDR3 is built from 16 residues. From germline, CDR1 is LGHNT and CDR2 FRNRAP. CDR3 nucleotides: TGTGCTAGTGGTTCGACTAGACTGACCATAGGAGAGTCCCAGTACTTC. Translation: CASGSTRLTIGESQYF.

The chain recombines TRBV7-3 with TRBJ2-7; 7 nucleotides agree with TRBD2. Germline lookup yields CDR1 SGHTA and CDR2 FQGTGA. CDR3 size: 15 residues. The trim removed 5 bases at V and 2 bases at J, leaving 9 bases unmatched. CDR3 DNA sequence: TGTGCCAGCAGCCCCACCGGGACTACGACCTACGAGCAGTACTTC. Its translation is CASSPTGTTTYEQYF.

The chain couples TRBV27 to TRBJ2-7, with D perhaps matching TRBD1 (6 bases). The germline V gene has CDR1 MNHEY and CDR2 SMNVEV (reference sequence). Trimming cost V 7 bases and J 5 bases, with 18 bases left between them. This CDR3 region has 14 residues. CDR3 nucleotides: TGTGCCAGCACTCCGAGTACAGGGCTCCACGAGCAGTACTTC. Amino acid sequence: CASTPSTGLHEQYF.

V is TRBV6-6 and J is TRBJ2-7, with 10 bases that match TRBD1. V shed 5 bases, J shed 2 bases, and the junction held 3 bases outside the gene matches. CDR3 size: 14 residues. Germline CDR1 reads MNHNY; CDR2 reads SVGAGI (reference sequence). CDR3 in DNA: TGTGCCAGCAGTGGGACAGGGGTAACCTACGAGCAGTACTTC. This translates into CASSGTGVTYEQYF.

The chain couples TRBV5-8 to TRBJ2-5, with 7 nucleotides matching TRBD1. Germline CDR1 reads SGHTS; CDR2 reads YDEGEE. With 1 base clipped from V and 5 bases from J, the junction kept 8 bases outside the gene matches. The CDR3 extends over 15 amino acids. The CDR3 DNA is TGTGCCAGCAGCTTGTTCAGGGGGTCCGTTGAGACCCAGTACTTC. Protein sequence: CASSLFRGSVETQYF.

The chain links TRBV2 to TRBJ1-5; D is unclear. V shed 2 bases and J shed 4 bases, with 6 bases lying between them. Germline values: CDR1 SNHLY, CDR2 FYNNEI. This CDR3 is 13 amino acids long. For the CDR3, the DNA is TGTGCCAGCAGTGAATGGGGTAATCAGCCCCAGCATTTT. Translated, it gives CASSEWGNQPQHF. Variable domain in full (rest from reference TRBV2 and TRBJ1-5): EPEVTQTPSHQVTQMGQEVILRCVPISNHLYFYWYRQILGQKVEFLVSFYNNEISEKSEIFDDQFSVERPDGSNFTLKIRSTKLEDSAMYFCASSEWGNQPQHFGDGTRLSIL.

V and J are TRBV10-3 and TRBJ1-5; TRBD1 might be the D (5 bases). The V end lost 3 bases, the J end lost 7 bases, and 7 bases lay between the germline ends. This CDR3 has 12 residues. CDR1 and CDR2 from the germline V gene are ENHRY and SYGVKD. The CDR3 spells CAISDGAQPQHF. DNA for the CDR3: TGTGCCATCAGTGACGGGGCCCAGCCCCAGCATTTT.

This chain joins TRBV6-1 and TRBJ2-7, with unresolved D. Germline-derived CDR1 and CDR2 are MNHNS and SASEGT. The CDR3 has 13 amino acids. Deletions cut 11 bases from V and 2 bases from J, with 16 bases between. CDR3 residues: CAGRPSDTYEQYF. For the CDR3, the DNA is TGTGCCGGCCGACCAAGCGACACCTACGAGCAGTACTTC.

As for this clone: This may be a read error, as it is one base from a much larger clone. This chain links TRBV7-9 with TRBJ1-5; D is perhaps TRBD1 (6 bases). Trimming took off 4 bases at V and 2 bases at J, with 12 bases between the two ends. From germline, CDR1 is SEHNR and CDR2 FQNEAQ (reference sequence). This CDR3 comprises 15 residues. For the CDR3, the DNA is TGTGCCAGCAGCTCGACAGGCCTGGGCAATCAGCCCCAGCATTTT. This translates into CASSSTGLGNQPQHF.

The chain couples TRBV15 to TRBJ1-5; 9 bases agree with TRBD1. CDR1 LNHNV and CDR2 YYDKDF come from the germline V gene (reference sequence). The CDR3 is 17 residues long. The V segment lost 8 bases and the J segment 3 bases; nucleotides outside the gene matches: 14. The CDR3 nucleotides are TGTGCCACCCGGGTCACCATTAGGGACAGGGTCAATCAGCCCCAGCATTTT. Translated, it gives CATRVTIRDRVNQPQHF.

The rearrangement joins TRBV5-1 to TRBJ2-7; TRBD1 matches at 7 bases. The CDR3 runs 16 residues. CDR1 is SGHRS, CDR2 YFSETQ, per germline. J gave up 4 bases and V 0 bases, and 10 bases lay outside the gene matches. As DNA, the CDR3 is TGCGCCAGCAGCTTGGCCTCAGGGGGTAGGTCGTACGAGCAGTACTTC. Encoded protein: CASSLASGGRSYEQYF.

The chain is built from TRBV5-8 and TRBJ2-1; no clear D. This CDR3 is built from 11 residues. The V gene lost 1 base and the J gene lost 14 bases, with 10 bases spanning the gap. Looked up from germline, CDR1 is SGHTS and CDR2 is YDEGEE. The CDR3 spells CASSLRPPEFF. DNA for the CDR3: TGTGCCAGCAGCTTGAGACCCCCGGAGTTCTTC.

This sequence joins TRBV7-9 and TRBJ2-1; maybe TRBD1 (6 bases). V was pared by 1 base and J by 9 bases, with 13 bases between. Germline CDR1 is SEHNR and CDR2 is FQNEAQ (reference sequence). This CDR3 contains 14 residues. Here the CDR3 reads CASSLEAQGSEQFF. For the CDR3, the DNA is TGTGCCAGCAGCTTAGAGGCACAGGGCAGTGAGCAGTTCTTC.

This chain connects TRBV7-2 to TRBJ2-3, with 9 bases fitting TRBD2. V lost 3 bases, J lost 1 base, and 2 bases stayed unmatched. The germline V gene has CDR1 SGHTA and CDR2 FQGNSA. CDR3 length: 15 amino acids. CDR3: CASSFWTSGTDTQYF. The DNA of the CDR3 is TGTGCCAGCAGCTTCTGGACTAGCGGCACAGATACGCAGTATTTT.

The table lists this clone with a count of one. This sequence joins TRBV7-6 and TRBJ1-6, with D perhaps TRBD1 (5 bases). The CDR3 totals 13 residues. From germline, CDR1 is SGHVS and CDR2 FNYEAQ. Trimming cost V 3 bases and J 7 bases, with 7 bases left between them. DNA of the CDR3: TGTGCCAGCAGCTTGGGGGGGAATTCACCCCTCCACTTT. Translated: CASSLGGNSPLHF. Complete variable domain (other parts from reference TRBV7-6 and TRBJ1-6): GAGVSQSPRYKVTKRGQDVALRCDPISGHVSLYWYRQALGQGPEFLTYFNYEAQQDKSGLPNDRFSAERPEGSISTLTIQRTEQRDSAMYRCASSLGGNSPLHFGNGTRLTVT.

This clone is a singleton in its sample. The rearrangement uses TRBV19 and TRBJ2-7, with TRBD1 matching 10 bases. Germline values: CDR1 LNHDA, CDR2 SQIVND (reference sequence). This CDR3 comprises 15 residues. The V segment lost 5 bases and the J segment 0 bases; nucleotides outside the gene matches: 4. The chain's CDR3 is CASSVTGGYSYEQYF. CDR3 coding DNA: TGTGCCAGTAGTGTGACAGGGGGCTACTCCTACGAGCAGTACTTC.

This clone appeared once. The V call is TRBV2, the J call TRBJ2-5, with D possibly matching TRBD1 (5 bases). Germline CDR1 SNHLY, CDR2 FYNNEI. V dropped 3 bases and J dropped 5 bases, with 10 bases sitting between them. The CDR3 runs to 13 residues. The CDR3 DNA follows: TGTGCCAGCAGTGACACAGGTGCGGAGACCCAGTACTTC. This codes for CASSDTGAETQYF. Together with reference TRBV2 and TRBJ2-5, the CDR3 gives the full variable domain: EPEVTQTPSHQVTQMGQEVILRCVPISNHLYFYWYRQILGQKVEFLVSFYNNEISEKSEIFDDQFSVERPDGSNFTLKIRSTKLEDSAMYFCASSDTGAETQYFGPGTRLLVL.

The rearrangement links TRBV19 to TRBJ2-6; D unresolved. Germline assignment: CDR1 LNHDA and CDR2 SQIVND (reference sequence). CDR3 size: 17 residues. The germline V and J ends were trimmed by 3 bases and 0 bases, with 12 bases remaining between them. The CDR3 sequence: CASSIRPSASGANVLTF. In DNA, the CDR3 is TGTGCCAGTAGTATTCGGCCGAGCGCCTCTGGGGCCAACGTCCTGACTTTC. Filled out from reference TRBV19 and TRBJ2-6, the complete variable domain reads DGGITQSPKYLFRKEGQNVTLSCEQNLNHDAMYWYRQDPGQGLRLIYYSQIVNDFQKGDIAEGYSVSREKKESFPLTVTSAQKNPTAFYLCASSIRPSASGANVLTFGAGSRLTVL.

The chain carries TRBV5-6 and TRBJ2-1; D is undetermined. Germline CDR1 SGHDT, CDR2 YYEEEE. This CDR3 region has 16 residues. Trimming pared 1 base from V and 3 bases from J, leaving 14 bases between. The chain's CDR3 is CASSLFTAMGYNEQFF. CDR3 nucleotide sequence: TGTGCCAGCAGCTTGTTCACAGCGATGGGCTACAATGAGCAGTTCTTC.